This TCR beta chain stems from a study of cytomegalovirus exposure and HLA in healthy donors. General observations from the study: There were some public TCRs occurring in many donors, but most TCR sequences were rare. A later analysis found most CMV-associated TCR beta chains apparently HLA-restricted. Across HLA loci, a later analysis found differing TCR association rates, with DRB1 most and HLA-C fewest.

To note about this clone: What it binds is not known.

This CDR3 comprises 15 residues. With 5 bases clipped from V and 0 bases from J, the junction kept 3 bases outside the gene matches. The germline V gene encodes CDR1 SNHLY and CDR2 FYNNEI. PCR employed 60 Vbeta and 13 Jbeta primers. In the authors' methods: An analysis performed later counted about 80 million unique TCR beta chains (roughly 11 million of them shared). TCRdb keeps only in-frame clones here, not all; method: immunoSEQ multiplex PCR. V and J calls and clone size are given by that table; D and trimming were obtained from the DNA. The table lists about 94,000 clones, 60% to 80% of them singletons.

The sample consisted of PBMCs. The chain joins TRBV2 to TRBJ1-5; TRBD1 aligns across 8 bases. The source of this sequence is a man under 40 in good health and CMV-seronegative. The CDR3 here is CASSWDRPSNQPQHF. The CDR3 nucleotides read TGTGCCAGCAGTTGGGACAGGCCTAGCAATCAGCCCCAGCATTTT.